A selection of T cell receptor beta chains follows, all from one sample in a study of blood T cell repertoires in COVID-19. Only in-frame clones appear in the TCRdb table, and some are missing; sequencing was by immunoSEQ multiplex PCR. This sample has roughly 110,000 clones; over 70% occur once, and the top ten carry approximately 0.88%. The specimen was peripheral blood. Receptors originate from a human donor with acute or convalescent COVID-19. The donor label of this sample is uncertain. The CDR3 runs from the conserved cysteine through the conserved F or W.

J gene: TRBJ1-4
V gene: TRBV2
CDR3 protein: CASRGTYEKLFF

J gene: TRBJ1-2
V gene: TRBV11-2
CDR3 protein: CASSPFRGGGYTF

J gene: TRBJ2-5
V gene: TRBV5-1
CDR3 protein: CASSLGTGAQETQYF

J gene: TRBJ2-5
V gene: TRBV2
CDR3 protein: CASSEWTGGRGTQYF

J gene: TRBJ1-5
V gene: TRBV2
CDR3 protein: CASSVAQSNQPQHF

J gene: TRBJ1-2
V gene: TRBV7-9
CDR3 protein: CASSLSGHNYGYTF

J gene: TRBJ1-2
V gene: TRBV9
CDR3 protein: CASSVDRRYGYTF

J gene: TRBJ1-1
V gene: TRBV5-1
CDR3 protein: CASSAGISATEAFF

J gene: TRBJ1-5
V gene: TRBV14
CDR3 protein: CASSQDWAAGPQHF

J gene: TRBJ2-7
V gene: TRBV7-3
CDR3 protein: CASSLQGGTYEQYF

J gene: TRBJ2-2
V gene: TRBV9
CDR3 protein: CASSVGTGTGELFF

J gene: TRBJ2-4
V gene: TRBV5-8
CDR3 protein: CASSLPGKGNIQYF

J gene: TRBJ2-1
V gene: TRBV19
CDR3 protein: CASSSLGRTGNEQFF

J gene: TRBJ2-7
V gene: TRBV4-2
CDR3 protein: CASSQDWRGTYEQYF

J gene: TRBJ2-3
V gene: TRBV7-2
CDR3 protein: CASSFGQGGTDTQYF

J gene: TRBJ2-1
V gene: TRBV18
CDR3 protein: CASSPPSTGGAFF

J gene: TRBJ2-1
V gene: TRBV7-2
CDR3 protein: CASSFRGNSYNEQFF

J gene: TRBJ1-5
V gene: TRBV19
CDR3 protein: CASSIRTTGASQPQHF

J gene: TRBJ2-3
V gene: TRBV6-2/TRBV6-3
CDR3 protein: CASSNSGGASDTQYF

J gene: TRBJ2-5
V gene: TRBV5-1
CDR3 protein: CASSLRPGREETQYF

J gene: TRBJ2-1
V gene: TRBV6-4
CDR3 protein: CASSPDRGEGQFF

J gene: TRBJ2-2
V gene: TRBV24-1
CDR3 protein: CATSDYRGRNTGELFF

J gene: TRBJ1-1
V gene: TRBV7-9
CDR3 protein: CASSLRAQGGSGEAFF

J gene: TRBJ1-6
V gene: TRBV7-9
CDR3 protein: CASSSGGRESSPLHF

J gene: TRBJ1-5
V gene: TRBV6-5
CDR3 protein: CASTSRDRGNQPQHF

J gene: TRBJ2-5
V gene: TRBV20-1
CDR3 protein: CSASRLGGGLFTQYF

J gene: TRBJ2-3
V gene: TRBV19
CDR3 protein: CASRRTSRVTDTQYF

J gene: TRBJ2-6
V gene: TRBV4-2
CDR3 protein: CASGSGRGISGANVLTF

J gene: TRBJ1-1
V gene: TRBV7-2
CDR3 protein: CASSSSPLLAFF

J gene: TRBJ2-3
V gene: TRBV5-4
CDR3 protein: CASSYGGTSTDTQYF

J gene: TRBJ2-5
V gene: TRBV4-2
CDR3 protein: CASSPGRGDGETQYF

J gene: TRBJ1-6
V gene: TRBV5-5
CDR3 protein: CASSLASPNNSPLHF

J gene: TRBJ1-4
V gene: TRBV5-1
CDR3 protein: CASSLTVGGNNEKLFF

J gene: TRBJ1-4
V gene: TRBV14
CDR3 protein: CASSQRDGYEKLFF

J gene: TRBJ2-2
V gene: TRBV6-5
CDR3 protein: CASKAGHLNTGELFF

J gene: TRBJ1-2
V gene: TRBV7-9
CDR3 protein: CASSPRQGLSGYTF

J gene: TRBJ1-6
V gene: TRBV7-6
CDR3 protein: CASSLGSQGARSPLHF

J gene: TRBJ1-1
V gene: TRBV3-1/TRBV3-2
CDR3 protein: CASSQALNTEAFF

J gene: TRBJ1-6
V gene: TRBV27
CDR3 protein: CASSLTPGLAGFFSLHF

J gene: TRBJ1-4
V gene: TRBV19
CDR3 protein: CASNPRQATNEKLFF

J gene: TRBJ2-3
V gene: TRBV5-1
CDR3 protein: CASSPSNPRTDTQYF

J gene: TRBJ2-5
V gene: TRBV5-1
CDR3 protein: CASSGLFGEQETQYF

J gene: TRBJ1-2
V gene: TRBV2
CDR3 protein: CASRPGQETLRYGYTF

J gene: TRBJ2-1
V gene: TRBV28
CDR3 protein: CASSLGLAGASYRRFF

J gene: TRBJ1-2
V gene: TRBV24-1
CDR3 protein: CATQPAGTYGYTF

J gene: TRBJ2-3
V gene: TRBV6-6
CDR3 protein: CASTPGDTQYF

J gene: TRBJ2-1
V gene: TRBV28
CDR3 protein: CASSLAVGHEQFF

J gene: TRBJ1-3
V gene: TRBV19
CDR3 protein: CASRNSRVSGNTIYF

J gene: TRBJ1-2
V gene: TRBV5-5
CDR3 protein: CASSQGTGGRYGYTF

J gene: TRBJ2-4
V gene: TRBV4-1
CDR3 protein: CASSPGLAGGPAKNIQYF